This TCR beta chain came from a study of cytomegalovirus exposure and HLA in healthy donors. PCR primers comprised 60 Vbeta and 13 Jbeta primers. Libraries were prepared by immunoSEQ multiplex PCR; TCRdb keeps only in-frame clonotypes and omits some of them. The data contain approximately 150,000 clones, around 79% of them singletons. This CDR3 has 12 residues. The V gene's germline CDR1 is SGHKS and CDR2 YYEKEE (reference sequence). V lost 4 bases and J lost 8, with 12 bases in between. The clonotype comes from a human donor in good health. The chain is built from TRBV5-5 and TRBJ1-1, with D unclear. Sequenced: PBMCs. The CDR3 bases are TGTGCCAGCAGCCCCCAGAGGTCGGAAGCTTTCTTT. The encoded protein is CASSPQRSEAFF.